This TCR beta chain came from a study of shared clonotypes between healthy human individuals. Study as a whole: Every donor yielded three CD4 naive, three CD4 memory, two CD8 naive and one CD8 memory plate.

In the study's own analysis: For the immunoSEQ data, sequences were junction-only without quality scores, so filtering differed. Profiled with immunoSEQ multiplex PCR; TCRdb holds only in-frame clones, not every one. D and trimming were read from the DNA, whereas the V and J calls and clone size are those reported in that table. Of roughly 2.2 million clones detected, under 95% appear once; the ten largest clones hold roughly 0.34%. The V end was cut by 2 bases, the J end by 2 bases, with 7 bases between. CDR1 SGHRS and CDR2 YFSETQ come from the germline V gene. The CDR3 has 13 residues. Splitting of CD4+ cells produced CD45RA+ naive and CD45RA-negative memory subsets.

The chain links TRBV5-1 to TRBJ2-5; no clear D. The source is a man in his late teens or twenties in good health. Some clones in this sample may be carry-over from other donors' samples. Material: naive CD4+ T cells from PBMCs. The subset here: CD45RA+ positively selected. The CDR3 region is CASSFYSQETQYF. CDR3 DNA sequence: TGCGCCAGCAGCTTTTACAGTCAAGAGACCCAGTACTTC.